Listed below are T cell receptor beta chains from one sample, sequenced in a study of CD8 T cells in ankylosing spondylitis. TCRdb independently ran MiXCR on the 5' RACE reads; one entry per CDR3 protein. The table lists roughly 230,000 distinct CDR3 sequences, 8.2% of them singletons. Specimen: blood, either unsorted or a sorted T cell fraction (not recorded which). The origin of the receptors is a female donor with ankylosing spondylitis or in good health (not recorded which). Each CDR3 is given with its conserved first and last residue. Fields, in order: D gene, clone size, V gene, J gene, CDR3 protein, CDR3 DNA. A D gene is named only where the DNA matches it firmly. Clone size is stated in some rows and not others, as once, few, many or a class when expanded.

>NA|many|TRBV5-5|TRBJ2-7
CASSLEYGHGEQYF
TGTGCCAGCAGCTTGGAATACGGGCACGGCGAGCAGTACTTC
>TRBD2|many|TRBV5-1|TRBJ2-1
CASSLASGRVIEQFF
TGCGCCAGCAGCTTGGCTAGCGGGAGAGTGATTGAGCAGTTCTTC
>NA|many|TRBV6-6|TRBJ1-1
CASRPRRALEAFF
TGTGCCAGCAGGCCCCGGCGGGCACTTGAAGCTTTCTTT
>NA|many|TRBV5-1|TRBJ1-1
CASSPSGNMNTEAFF
TGCGCCAGCAGCCCATCCGGCAACATGAACACTGAAGCTTTCTTT
>NA|NA|TRBV19|TRBJ2-6
CASSIRGRWANVLTF
TGTGCCAGTAGTATCAGGGGCAGGTGGGCCAACGTCCTGACTTTC
>NA|many|TRBV5-5|TRBJ1-1
CASSPSSLMNTEAFF
TGTGCCAGCAGCCCGAGCAGCCTCATGAACACTGAAGCTTTCTTT
>TRBD2|many|TRBV20-1|TRBJ2-2
CSARVAGGAGELFF
TGCAGTGCTAGAGTAGCGGGAGGAGCCGGGGAGCTGTTTTTT
>TRBD1|many|TRBV6-2/TRBV6-3|TRBJ2-7
CASGQAYTEQYF
TGTGCCAGCGGACAGGCGTACACCGAGCAGTACTTC
>TRBD1|many|TRBV29-1|TRBJ1-5
CSVRDRDQPQHF
TGCAGCGTTAGGGACAGGGACCAGCCCCAGCATTTT
>TRBD1|NA|TRBV20-1|TRBJ2-5
CSAAWDREETQYF
TGCAGTGCTGCATGGGACAGGGAAGAGACCCAGTACTTC
>NA|many|TRBV20-1|TRBJ1-5
CSAVQTEGYQPQHF
TGCAGTGCTGTCCAGACGGAGGGCTATCAGCCCCAGCATTTT
>NA|many|TRBV7-2|TRBJ2-1
CASSRRRSGAYNEQFF
TGTGCCAGCAGCCGACGGCGTAGCGGTGCGTACAATGAGCAGTTCTTC
>NA|many|TRBV7-2|TRBJ2-1
CASSPYGYNEQFF
TGTGCCAGCAGCCCTTACGGGTACAATGAGCAGTTCTTC
>TRBD1|NA|TRBV7-9|TRBJ1-1
CASSLRGQGEAFF
TGTGCCAGCAGCCTTCGAGGACAGGGTGAAGCTTTCTTT
>TRBD1|NA|TRBV4-2|TRBJ2-3
CAIGPEFGTGTDTQYF
TGTGCCATCGGCCCAGAGTTCGGGACAGGCACAGATACGCAGTATTTT
>NA|NA|TRBV7-9|TRBJ1-1
CASSLSGLADTEAFF
TGTGCCAGCAGCTTATCGGGACTTGCGGACACTGAAGCTTTCTTT
>TRBD2|many|TRBV28|TRBJ2-5
CASSRLAGLQETQYF
TGTGCCAGCAGCAGACTAGCGGGACTGCAAGAGACCCAGTACTTC
>NA|many|TRBV7-2|TRBJ2-5
CASSLTREETQYF
TGTGCCAGCAGCTTAACCAGGGAAGAGACCCAGTACTTC
>NA|few|TRBV7-2|TRBJ2-7
CASSTPGGTYEQYF
TGTGCCAGCAGCACGCCCGGAGGGACCTACGAGCAGTACTTC
>NA|many|TRBV25-1|TRBJ2-3
CASSPKVVSDTQYF
TGTGCCAGCAGTCCCAAGGTAGTATCAGATACGCAGTATTTT
>NA|many|TRBV30|TRBJ2-3
CAWSRDRAKVDTQYF
TGTGCCTGGAGTCGGGATAGGGCCAAGGTGGATACGCAGTATTTT
>NA|many|TRBV12-5|TRBJ2-3
CASGTLTDTQYF
TGTGCTAGTGGTACCCTCACAGATACGCAGTATTTT
>NA|many|TRBV28|TRBJ2-1
CASSTDPRGEQFF
TGTGCCAGCTCCACGGACCCTCGGGGTGAGCAGTTCTTC
>TRBD1|few|TRBV30|TRBJ2-7
CAWSKRTGSSNYEQYF
TGTGCCTGGAGTAAGAGGACAGGGAGCTCTAACTACGAGCAGTACTTC
>NA|many|TRBV20-1|TRBJ1-1
CSARDYFRSYTEAFF
TGCAGTGCTAGAGATTATTTCAGGTCGTATACTGAAGCTTTCTTT
>TRBD2|few|TRBV29-1|TRBJ2-7
CSARGGLAGDEQYF
TGCAGCGCCCGAGGTGGGCTAGCGGGAGATGAGCAGTACTTC
>NA|NA|TRBV7-2|TRBJ1-6
CASSTLGLGASPLHF
TGTGCCAGCAGCACACTGGGACTTGGGGCATCACCCCTCCACTTT
>TRBD1|NA|TRBV10-3|TRBJ2-7
CAISSQDRATYEQYF
TGTGCCATCAGTTCTCAGGACAGGGCCACCTACGAGCAGTACTTC
>TRBD1|many|TRBV12-3/TRBV12-4|TRBJ2-7
CATARQGGLEQYF
TGTGCCACCGCTCGACAGGGGGGCCTCGAGCAGTACTTC
>NA|NA|TRBV2|TRBJ2-7
CASRTESYEQYF
TGTGCCAGCCGGACTGAATCCTACGAGCAGTACTTC
>TRBD2|many|TRBV5-1|TRBJ2-1
CASSFYGRADNEQFF
TGCGCCAGCAGCTTCTACGGGAGGGCCGACAATGAGCAGTTCTTC
>NA|many|TRBV20-1|TRBJ1-5
CSASTSHSNQPQHF
TGCAGTGCTAGTACCAGCCATAGCAATCAGCCCCAGCATTTT
>TRBD2|many|TRBV5-1|TRBJ2-3
CASSLVPSGSRTDTQYF
TGCGCCAGCAGCTTGGTGCCTAGCGGGAGTAGGACAGATACGCAGTATTTT
>NA|many|TRBV19|TRBJ2-1
CASSMSSYNEQFF
TGTGCCAGTAGTATGAGCTCCTACAATGAGCAGTTCTTC
>NA|many|TRBV27|TRBJ2-2
CASSSIPTGELFF
TGTGCCAGCAGTTCTATTCCCACCGGGGAGCTGTTTTTT
>NA|many|TRBV7-2|TRBJ2-1
CASSLWGDPENEQFF
TGTGCCAGCAGCTTATGGGGGGACCCTGAAAATGAGCAGTTCTTC
>NA|many|TRBV20-1|TRBJ2-3
CSARVQPLLEAQYF
TGCAGTGCTAGAGTCCAACCGCTTCTTGAGGCGCAGTATTTT
>TRBD1|few|TRBV7-2|TRBJ2-5
CASRRGLGQETQYF
TGTGCCAGCAGGAGGGGGCTGGGCCAAGAGACCCAGTACTTC
>NA|many|TRBV5-1|TRBJ1-2
CASSLDTGRIYGYTF
TGCGCCAGCAGCTTGGATACGGGGCGCATCTATGGCTACACCTTC
>TRBD1|many|TRBV12-3/TRBV12-4|TRBJ1-2
CASSRDRGQLRYGYTF
TGTGCCAGCAGCCGTGACAGGGGGCAACTGCGCTATGGCTACACCTTC
>TRBD2|few|TRBV6-1|TRBJ2-7
CASSSGRGYEQYF
TGTGCCAGCAGTAGCGGGAGGGGTTACGAGCAGTACTTC
>NA|many|TRBV7-8|TRBJ2-1
CASRRERTYNEQFF
TGTGCCAGCAGGCGCGAGCGAACCTACAATGAGCAGTTCTTC
>NA|many|TRBV12-3/TRBV12-4|TRBJ1-5
CASSFPPGNQPQHF
TGTGCCAGCAGTTTCCCCCCTGGCAATCAGCCCCAGCATTTT
>NA|many|TRBV15|TRBJ1-3
CATKIDRYSGNTIYF
TGTGCCACCAAGATAGACAGGTACTCTGGAAACACCATATATTTT
>TRBD2|many|TRBV10-2|TRBJ2-2
CASTGLAGNTGELFF
TGCGCCAGCACTGGACTAGCGGGAAACACCGGGGAGCTGTTTTTT